Each of the 7 T cell receptor beta chains below was sequenced from the same sample in a study of HIV-infected patients and healthy controls. All unsorted peripheral T cells were captured because whole blood was used without fractionation. cDNA was made from roughly 500 ng RNA using alpha and beta constant primers. Each of the alpha and beta chains got its own library through chain-specific third strand synthesis with indices. One entry per CDR3 protein, called by TCRdb with MiXCR from the 5' RACE reads. Seen here are around 4,300 distinct CDR3 sequences, 7.5% to 9.5% observed once, and the top ten hold about 29%. This specimen was blood, taken before antiretroviral therapy. These receptors were collected from an adult with HIV infection.

This clonotype is termed medium-sized. V and J are TRBV24-1 and TRBJ2-1; TRBD2 might be the D (6 bases). Germline assignment: CDR1 KGHDR and CDR2 SFDVKD. The CDR3 contains 16 residues. V was trimmed by 5 bases and J by 8 bases, leaving 21 bases between them. The CDR3 protein is CATSGPGDSSAHEQFF. The CDR3 DNA sequence: TGTGCCACCAGTGGGCCGGGAGATTCATCTGCCCATGAGCAGTTCTTC.

The rearrangement uses TRBV4-1 and TRBJ2-2; D is possibly TRBD1 (6 bases). Germline V CDR1 and CDR2: MGHRA, YSYEKL. This CDR3 is built from 17 residues. V lost 3 bases and J 0 bases, leaving 14 bases between the germline ends. In DNA form, the CDR3 reads TGCGCCAGCAGCCAGGCGACCGGGACAACGAACACCGGGGAGCTGTTTTTT. Translating it yields CASSQATGTTNTGELFF.

The gene calls are TRBV20-1 and TRBJ2-7, with 7 bases that match TRBD2. Losses at the gene ends were 2 bases for V and 1 base for J; bases not matched to a gene: 17. This CDR3 has 18 amino acids. Per the germline V gene, CDR1 is DFQATT and CDR2 is SNEGSKA (reference sequence). In nucleotides, the CDR3 is TGCAGTGCTAGAAAAAACCGACGACGAGTAGCGGGTTCCTACGAGCAGTACTTC. This gives the protein CSARKNRRRVAGSYEQYF.

By sample share, this clonotype is medium-sized (0.01 to 0.1%). The rearrangement joins TRBV5-4 to TRBJ2-1, with a tentative D call TRBD1 (6 bases). CDR1 is SGHNT and CDR2 is YYREEE in the germline V gene (reference sequence). The CDR3 loop spans 14 amino acids. The V end lost 7 bases, the J end lost 0 bases, and 11 bases lay between the germline ends. The CDR3 DNA sequence: TGTGCCAGCTCTACAGGGAGCTCCTACAATGAGCAGTTCTTC. This codes for CASSTGSSYNEQFF.

In its sample, this clonotype ranks as medium-sized. The J gene is TRBJ2-3, the V gene TRBV15, with D unresolved. Germline CDR1 is LNHNV and CDR2 is YYDKDF (reference sequence). The CDR3 covers 14 residues. V was clipped by 8 bases and J by 3 bases, with 15 bases between them. As DNA, the CDR3 is TGTGCCACCGCGAATGAGGAGAGGACAGATACGCAGTATTTT. Residues: CATANEERTDTQYF.

In its sample, this clonotype ranks as medium-sized. V usage is TRBV28 and J usage is TRBJ1-5; D ambiguous. The V end lost 3 bases, the J end lost 3 bases, and 0 bases lay between the germline ends. The V gene's germline CDR1 is MDHEN and CDR2 SYDVKM. The CDR3 is made up of 11 amino acids. CDR3 bases: TGTGCCAGCAGTTTCAATCAGCCCCAGCATTTT. Amino acid sequence: CASSFNQPQHF.

This chain uses TRBV6-5 with TRBJ2-3; TRBD2 agrees at 8 bases. V trimming: 2 bases; J trimming: 3 bases; junction bases outside the gene matches: 10. The length of the CDR3 is 17 residues. Germline lookup yields CDR1 MNHEY and CDR2 SVGAGI. DNA for the CDR3: TGTGCCAGCAGTTACGGGGGACCGGGGGGGAGTACAGATACGCAGTATTTT. Protein product: CASSYGGPGGSTDTQYF.